Below, 17 T cell receptor beta chains from the same sample are listed, as sequenced in a study of cytomegalovirus exposure and HLA in healthy donors. TCRdb's copy holds only in-frame clones and misses some; the assay was immunoSEQ multiplex PCR. The sample records tens of thousands of clones, 85% to 90% being singletons. Sequencing was performed on PBMCs. These receptors all stem from a woman aged 18-29 years in good health and CMV-seropositive.

The chain has TRBV4-3 and TRBJ2-5, with D perhaps matching TRBD2 (5 bases). In germline, CDR1 is LGHNA, CDR2 YSLEER. The CDR3 runs 16 residues. Trimming shortened V by 1 base and J by 1 base, and 13 bases separated the two germline ends. For the CDR3, the DNA is TGCGCCAGCAGCCAAGCTCTGGGAGCCCCCCAAGAGACCCAGTACTTC. It is translated as CASSQALGAPQETQYF.

The chain joins TRBV28 to TRBJ1-3; D call uncertain. The CDR3 sequence is 13 residues long. Deletions cut 8 bases from V and 0 bases from J, with 8 bases between. The germline CDR1 and CDR2 sequences are MDHEN and SYDVKM. The DNA of the CDR3 is TGTGCCAGCTGTCTGTCCTCTGGAAACACCATATATTTT. Translation: CASCLSSGNTIYF.

To note about this clone: In the same sample, other DNA sequences code for this CDR3. The chain links TRBV4-1 to TRBJ1-5, with D possibly matching TRBD1 (5 bases). The CDR3 contains 15 residues. Germline CDR1 reads MGHRA; CDR2 reads YSYEKL. V lost 1 base, J lost 3 bases, and 10 bases lay in between. DNA for the CDR3: TGCGCCAGCAGCCAAGTCCCAGGGTCCAATCAGCCCCAGCATTTT. Translation: CASSQVPGSNQPQHF.

The CDR3, as DNA: TGTGCCAGCAGAAGAGTCTATGAGCAGTTCTTC. Protein: CASRRVYEQFF. The V gene is TRBV28, the J gene TRBJ2-1; D is uncertain. V was pared by 6 bases and J by 8 bases, with 8 bases between. This CDR3 has 11 amino acids. The germline V gene encodes CDR1 MDHEN and CDR2 SYDVKM.

V is TRBV5-1 and J is TRBJ1-6, with a weak D call TRBD1 (6 bases). The germline V and J ends were trimmed by 4 bases and 9 bases, with 17 bases remaining between them. Germline V gives CDR1 SGHRS, CDR2 YFSETQ. This CDR3 spans 15 amino acids. CDR3 sequence (DNA): TGCGCCAGCAGCCTAAAACAGGGATCCGTTTCACCCCTCCACTTT. The encoded protein is CASSLKQGSVSPLHF.

This chain connects TRBV7-2 to TRBJ2-7; TRBD1 matches at 12 bases. Germline CDR1 reads SGHTA; CDR2 reads FQGNSA. J was trimmed by 6 bases and V by 3 bases; bases with no gene match: 12. The CDR3 has 17 residues. The CDR3 loop is CASSLTEWGTGGSEQYF. The CDR3 DNA reads as TGTGCCAGCAGCTTGACGGAATGGGGGACAGGGGGCTCCGAGCAGTACTTC.

The J gene is TRBJ1-4, the V gene TRBV9, with a tentative D call TRBD1 (6 bases). Between the trimmed V and J ends, which lost 3 bases and 3 bases, there was a span of 12 bases. This CDR3 is built from 15 residues. Germline V gene lookup returns CDR1 SGDLS and CDR2 YYNGEE. The CDR3 reads CASSARQAANEKLFF. DNA of the CDR3: TGTGCCAGCAGCGCTCGACAGGCGGCTAATGAAAAACTGTTTTTT.

The CDR3 sequence: CASSLVGGEQFF. The CDR3, as DNA: TGTGCCAGCAGCTTAGTTGGAGGGGAGCAGTTCTTC. The chain has TRBV7-2 and TRBJ2-1; a weak D match, TRBD2 (6 bases). The V end lost 1 base, the J end lost 10 bases, and 8 bases lay between the germline ends. Germline CDR1 SGHTA, CDR2 FQGNSA. The CDR3 loop spans 12 amino acids.

The chain recombines TRBV7-9 with TRBJ2-1, with 10 bases matching TRBD2. The CDR3 loop spans 15 amino acids. The trim removed 5 bases at V and 8 bases at J, leaving 9 bases unmatched. The V gene's germline CDR1 is SEHNR and CDR2 FQNEAQ (reference sequence). For the CDR3, the DNA is TGTGCCAGCAGCCCATCTAGCGGGAGCTTCCATGAGCAGTTCTTC. Translating it yields CASSPSSGSFHEQFF. Filled out from reference TRBV7-9 and TRBJ2-1, the complete variable domain reads DTGVSQNPRHKITKRGQNVTFRCDPISEHNRLYWYRQTLGQGPEFLTYFQNEAQLEKSRLLSDRFSAERPKGSFSTLEIQRTEQGDSAMYLCASSPSSGSFHEQFFGPGTRLTVL.

This clone was picked up one time. V and J are TRBV4-1 and TRBJ2-3, with D possibly being TRBD2 (5 bases). Trimming stripped 0 bases from V and 1 base from J, with 8 bases between. The CDR3 is 15 amino acids. Germline V CDR1 and CDR2: MGHRA, YSYEKL. CDR3 in DNA: TGCGCCAGCAGCCAAGAGTCGAGGGGCACAGATACGCAGTATTTT. Amino acid sequence: CASSQESRGTDTQYF.

The gene calls are TRBV4-1 and TRBJ1-2; D remains unclear. The V gene's germline CDR1 is MGHRA and CDR2 YSYEKL. This CDR3 has 15 residues. Between the trimmed V and J ends, which lost 1 base and 1 base, there was a span of 10 bases. CDR3 in amino acids: CASSQVGQINYGYTF. In DNA, the CDR3 is TGCGCCAGCAGCCAAGTGGGCCAGATTAACTATGGCTACACCTTC.

This clone is a singleton in its sample. The chain links TRBV29-1 to TRBJ1-4; D not certain. Germline CDR1 is SQVTM and CDR2 is ANQGSEA. Trimming stripped 4 bases from V and 6 bases from J, with 12 bases between. CDR3 length: 13 residues. The CDR3 DNA follows: TGCAGCGTTGTCGGGGTAGGACATGAAAAACTGTTTTTT. Translated: CSVVGVGHEKLFF.

The chain couples TRBV18 to TRBJ2-1; a weak D match, TRBD1 (6 bases). Per germline, CDR1 KGHSH and CDR2 LQKENI. The CDR3 is 15 residues long. Trimming took off 3 bases at V and 6 bases at J, with 15 bases between the two ends. In DNA, the CDR3 is TGTGCCAGCTCACCCCCATCCGGACAGACCAATGAGCAGTTCTTC. Protein product: CASSPPSGQTNEQFF.

The chain joins TRBV7-2 to TRBJ1-1; 9 bases agree with TRBD1. Unmatched junction bases numbered 11, after V lost 5 bases and J lost 7 bases. The germline V gene has CDR1 SGHTA and CDR2 FQGNSA. The CDR3 spans 15 residues. The CDR3 DNA is TGTGCCAGCAGCGTAGGGCTGACAGGGGGGTTTGAAGCTTTCTTT. This gives the protein CASSVGLTGGFEAFF. The full variable domain, with the rest looked up from reference TRBV7-2 and TRBJ1-1, is GAGVSQSPSNKVTEKGKDVELRCDPISGHTALYWYRQSLGQGLEFLIYFQGNSAPDKSGLPSDRFSAERTGGSVSTLTIQRTQQEDSAVYLCASSVGLTGGFEAFFGQGTRLTVV.

V is TRBV4-1 and J is TRBJ1-1; D gene uncertain. V lost 4 bases to trimming and J lost 2 bases, with 11 bases between them. Germline CDR1 is MGHRA and CDR2 is YSYEKL. The CDR3 runs 14 residues. This chain's CDR3 is CASSPITDNTEAFF. The CDR3 DNA reads TGCGCCAGCAGCCCGATAACAGATAACACTGAAGCTTTCTTT.

The chain joins TRBV6-5 to TRBJ2-7; 8 bases are a match to TRBD1. In germline, CDR1 is MNHEY, CDR2 SVGAGI. This CDR3 has 14 residues. Losses at the gene ends were 5 bases for V and 5 bases for J; bases not matched to a gene: 8. CDR3 amino acids: CASSGTDRAHEQYF. The CDR3 nucleotides read TGTGCCAGCAGTGGAACGGACAGGGCCCACGAGCAGTACTTC.

This chain uses TRBV2 with TRBJ1-5; 11 positions agree with TRBD1. CDR3 length: 14 residues. Trimming at V came to 7 bases and at J to 6 bases, leaving 5 bases not matched to a gene. Germline V CDR1 and CDR2: SNHLY, FYNNEI. This chain's CDR3 is CASTGQGVGQPQHF. CDR3 nucleotides: TGTGCCAGCACGGGACAGGGGGTGGGTCAGCCCCAGCATTTT.